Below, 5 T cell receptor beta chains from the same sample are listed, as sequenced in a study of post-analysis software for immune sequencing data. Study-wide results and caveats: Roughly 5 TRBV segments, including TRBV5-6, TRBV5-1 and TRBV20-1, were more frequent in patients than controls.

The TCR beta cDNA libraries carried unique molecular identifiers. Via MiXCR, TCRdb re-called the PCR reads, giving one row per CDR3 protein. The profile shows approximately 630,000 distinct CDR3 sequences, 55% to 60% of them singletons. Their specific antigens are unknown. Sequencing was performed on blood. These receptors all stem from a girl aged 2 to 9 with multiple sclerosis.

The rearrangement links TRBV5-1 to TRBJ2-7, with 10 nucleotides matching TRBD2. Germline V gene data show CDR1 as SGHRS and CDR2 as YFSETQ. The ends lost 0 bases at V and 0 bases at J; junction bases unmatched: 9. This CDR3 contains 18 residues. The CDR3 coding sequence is TGCGCCAGCAGCTTGGCCCGGCAGGCTAGCGGGAGCTCCTACGAGCAGTACTTC. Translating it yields CASSLARQASGSSYEQYF.

CDR3 amino acids: CASSPGDHTGELFF. DNA for the CDR3: TGTGCCAGCAGCCCGGGAGATCACACCGGGGAGCTGTTTTTT. The chain recombines TRBV7-2 with TRBJ2-2; TRBD2 is a possible D gene (6 bases). CDR3 length equals 14 residues. From germline, CDR1 is SGHTA and CDR2 FQGNSA. V was shortened by 5 bases and J by 3 bases, with 10 bases between the two germline ends.

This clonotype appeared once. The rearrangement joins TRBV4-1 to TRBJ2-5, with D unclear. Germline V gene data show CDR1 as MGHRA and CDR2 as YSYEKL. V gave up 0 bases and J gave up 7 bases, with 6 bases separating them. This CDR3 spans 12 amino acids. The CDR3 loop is CASSQEFGTQYF. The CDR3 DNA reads TGCGCCAGCAGCCAAGAATTCGGGACCCAGTACTTC.

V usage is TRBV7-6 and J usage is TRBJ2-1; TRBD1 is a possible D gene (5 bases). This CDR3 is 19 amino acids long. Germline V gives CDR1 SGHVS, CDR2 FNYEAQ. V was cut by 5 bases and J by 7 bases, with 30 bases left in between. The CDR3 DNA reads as TGTGCCAGCAGCACCGGAACAGGCGTGGACGGTCGCTCTTATAATGAGCAGTTCTTC. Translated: CASSTGTGVDGRSYNEQFF.

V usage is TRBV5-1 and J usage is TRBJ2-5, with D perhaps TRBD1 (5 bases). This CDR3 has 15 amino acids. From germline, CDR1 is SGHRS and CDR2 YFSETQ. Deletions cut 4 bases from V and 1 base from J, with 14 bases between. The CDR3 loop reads CASSDQPGIQETQYF. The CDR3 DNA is TGCGCCAGCAGCGACCAACCAGGGATCCAAGAGACCCAGTACTTC.